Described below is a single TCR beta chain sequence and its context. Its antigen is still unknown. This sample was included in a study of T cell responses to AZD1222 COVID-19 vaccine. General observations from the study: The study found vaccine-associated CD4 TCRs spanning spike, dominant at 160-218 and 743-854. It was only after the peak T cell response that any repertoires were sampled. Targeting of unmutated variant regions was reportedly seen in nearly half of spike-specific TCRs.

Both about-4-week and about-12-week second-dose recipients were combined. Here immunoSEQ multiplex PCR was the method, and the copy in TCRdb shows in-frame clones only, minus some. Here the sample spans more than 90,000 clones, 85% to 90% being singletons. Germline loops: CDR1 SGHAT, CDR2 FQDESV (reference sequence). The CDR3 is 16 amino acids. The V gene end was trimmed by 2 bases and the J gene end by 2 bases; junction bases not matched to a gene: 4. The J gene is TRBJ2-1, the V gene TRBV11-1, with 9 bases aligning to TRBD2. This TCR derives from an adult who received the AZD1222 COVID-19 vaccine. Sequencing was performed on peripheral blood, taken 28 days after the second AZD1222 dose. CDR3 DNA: TGTGCCAGCAGCTTATTCGGCGGGGGGGCCTACAATGAGCAGTTCTTC. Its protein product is CASSLFGGGAYNEQFF.